Following are 26 T cell receptor beta chains from one sample sequenced in a study of shared clonotypes between healthy human individuals (dated by TCRdb to between 2020 and 2021). The library was generated by the immunoSEQ multiplex PCR assay. TCRdb limited this immuneACCESS table to in-frame rearrangements with V and J called. A share of clones is missing; checked studies link under half to unresolved V genes, and the rest is unexplained. This sample is represented by some 790,000 clones; 55% to 75% of them were singletons. Clones ranked in the top ten supply more than 1.5% of the sample. Sequencing was carried out using memory CD4+ T cells sorted from blood. Taken with the paper, the label for cell subset or site translates to: CD45RA-negative fraction. These receptor sequences come from a woman aged 25 to 39 in good health.

This clone has just one count. This may come from a read error, since a much larger clone is one base off. This CDR3 is also generated by other DNA sequences in the sample. This chain links TRBV5-6 with TRBJ2-4; D is perhaps TRBD2 (5 bases). The CDR3 contains 14 residues. Trimming left V 0 bases short and J 1 base short, with 5 bases between. Per the germline V gene, CDR1 is SGHDT and CDR2 is YYEEEE. CDR3 residues: CASSLGGAKNIQYF. For the CDR3, the DNA is TGTGCCAGCAGCTTGGGAGGGGCCAAAAACATTCAGTACTTC.

This rearrangement joins TRBV2 to TRBJ1-5, with a possible D match to TRBD1 (6 bases). CDR3 size: 15 residues. Trimming took 2 bases from V and 6 from J, leaving 14 bases between them. Germline values: CDR1 SNHLY, CDR2 FYNNEI. CDR3 sequence reads: CASSERQGLFQPQHF. The CDR3 coding sequence is TGTGCCAGCAGTGAACGTCAGGGGTTGTTTCAGCCCCAGCATTTT.

This chain connects TRBV5-1 to TRBJ2-7, with D possibly called TRBD1 or TRBD2 (5 bases each). Per germline, CDR1 SGHRS and CDR2 YFSETQ. V gave up 1 base and J gave up 0 bases, with 17 bases separating them. The CDR3 is 17 amino acids. CDR3 protein: CASSLTPGAGLSYEQYF. The CDR3 nucleotides are TGCGCCAGCAGCTTGACCCCCGGGGCGGGTCTCTCCTACGAGCAGTACTTC.

CDR3: CAWTGGYSQGYTF. CDR3 bases: TGTGCCTGGACGGGGGGGTATTCGCAGGGCTACACCTTC. The chain uses TRBV30 and TRBJ1-2; D is perhaps TRBD1 (5 bases). V was clipped by 4 bases and J by 8 bases, with 17 bases between them. This CDR3 has 13 amino acids. Germline V gene sequence: CDR1 GTSNPN, CDR2 SVGIG (reference sequence).

A note on this clone: Distinct nucleotide sequences in the sample also encode this CDR3. The chain links TRBV30 to TRBJ2-5; 7 bases are a match to TRBD2. The end of the DNA aligns better with TRBJ2-7, so the J call may be wrong. CDR1 and CDR2 (germline): GTSNPN, SVGIG (reference sequence). The CDR3 spans 14 residues. CDR3 protein: CAWSVGGSSYEQYF. The CDR3 nucleotides read TGTGCCTGGAGTGTTGGCGGGAGCTCCTACGAGCAGTACTTC.

The genes are TRBV18 and TRBJ2-7, with 7 positions matching TRBD2. Per the germline V gene, CDR1 is KGHSH and CDR2 is LQKENI. The V and J ends lost 4 bases and 1 base, in that order; junction bases with no gene match: 1. This CDR3 contains 13 residues. The CDR3: CASSLAGSYEQYF. The CDR3 DNA follows: TGTGCCAGCTCACTAGCGGGTTCCTACGAGCAGTACTTC.

There are a few counts of this clone. This sample includes further DNA sequences coding for the same CDR3. This chain joins TRBV29-1 and TRBJ1-1; D is possibly TRBD1 (5 bases). V gave up 6 bases and J gave up 1 base, with 9 bases separating them. CDR1 and CDR2 from the germline V gene are SQVTM and ANQGSEA. The CDR3 has 12 residues. This chain's CDR3 is CSVGHTNTEAFF. The CDR3 coding sequence is TGCAGCGTAGGACACACGAACACTGAAGCTTTCTTT.

This clone was observed a single time. This chain links TRBV30 with TRBJ2-7; D not resolved. The CDR3 contains 12 residues. The V and J ends lost 0 bases and 1 base respectively, with 4 bases between them. CDR1 and CDR2 from the germline V gene are GTSNPN and SVGIG (reference sequence). The CDR3 DNA follows: TGTGCCTGGAGTGTAGGATCCTACGAGCAGTACTTC. Its translation: CAWSVGSYEQYF.

This chain links TRBV7-2 with TRBJ1-1; D possibly corresponds to TRBD1 (5 bases). Trimming stripped 5 bases from V and 1 base from J, with 17 bases between. Germline V gene sequence: CDR1 SGHTA, CDR2 FQGNSA. The CDR3 runs 16 residues. The DNA for the CDR3 is TGTGCCAGCAGCCCGAGGGGTCAAACCCGGAACACTGAAGCTTTCTTT. Amino acids: CASSPRGQTRNTEAFF. The variable domain in full, with the rest retrieved from reference TRBV7-2 and TRBJ1-1, is GAGVSQSPSNKVTEKGKDVELRCDPISGHTALYWYRQSLGQGLEFLIYFQGNSAPDKSGLPSDRFSAERTGGSVSTLTIQRTQQEDSAVYLCASSPRGQTRNTEAFFGQGTRLTVV.

As concerns this clone: Distinct nucleotide sequences in the sample also encode this CDR3. The chain carries TRBV28 and TRBJ2-7; D not resolved. Germline CDR1 is MDHEN and CDR2 is SYDVKM. The CDR3 extends over 13 amino acids. The V end was cut by 6 bases, the J end by 1 base, with 10 bases between. The CDR3 bases are TGTGCCAGCAGCCGCGGCACTTCCTACGAGCAGTACTTC. Its protein product is CASSRGTSYEQYF.

The chain joins TRBV2 to TRBJ1-2, with D unresolved. This CDR3 is built from 15 residues. Germline-derived CDR1 and CDR2 are SNHLY and FYNNEI. V lost 5 bases, J lost 6 bases, and 19 bases lay in between. The CDR3 DNA reads as TGTGCCAGCAGTCAATCAGGTAGACCGATGAATGGCTACACCTTC. It specifies CASSQSGRPMNGYTF.

The V call is TRBV2, the J call TRBJ2-1; 10 bases fit TRBD2. This CDR3 comprises 15 residues. Germline values: CDR1 SNHLY, CDR2 FYNNEI. Trimming took 5 bases from V and 4 from J; bases not matched to a gene: 5. CDR3 DNA sequence: TGTGCCAGCAGTTTGACTAGCGGGCGTTACAATGAGCAGTTCTTC. It translates to CASSLTSGRYNEQFF.

The chain couples TRBV6-6 to TRBJ2-7; 12 nucleotides align to TRBD1. This CDR3 is built from 15 residues. Germline lookup yields CDR1 MNHNY and CDR2 SVGAGI (reference sequence). Trimming at V came to 7 bases and at J to 7 bases, leaving 11 bases not matched to a gene. The chain's CDR3 is CASNHPGQGAREQYF. CDR3 DNA sequence: TGTGCCAGCAACCACCCGGGACAGGGGGCGAGAGAGCAGTACTTC.

This sequence joins TRBV6-6 and TRBJ1-2, with a possible D match to TRBD1 (5 bases). Germline CDR1 is MNHNY and CDR2 is SVGAGI (reference sequence). The CDR3 sequence is 13 residues long. V lost 5 bases and J 7 bases, leaving 14 bases between the germline ends. CDR3 sequence (DNA): TGTGCCAGCAGTCCGGAAGGGGCGGGTGGCTACACCTTC. Protein product: CASSPEGAGGYTF.

This sequence joins TRBV15 and TRBJ2-2; D gene uncertain. The CDR3 sequence is 13 residues long. Looked up from germline, CDR1 is LNHNV and CDR2 is YYDKDF (reference sequence). V lost 0 bases and J lost 5, with 4 bases in between. The CDR3, as DNA: TGTGCCACCAGCAGAGATGTAACCGGGGAGCTGTTTTTT. Residues: CATSRDVTGELFF.

V and J are TRBV30 and TRBJ2-2, with 14 positions matching TRBD2. J was trimmed by 0 bases and V by 7 bases; bases with no gene match: 4. CDR3 length: 16 residues. Germline V CDR1 and CDR2: GTSNPN, SVGIG (reference sequence). CDR3 DNA: TGTGCCTCGGGACTAGCGGGAGATCCGAACACCGGGGAGCTGTTTTTT. Its translation: CASGLAGDPNTGELFF.

This clone was recorded once. This rearrangement joins TRBV6-5 to TRBJ2-4, with D unresolved. The CDR3 loop spans 13 amino acids. Trimming shortened V by 6 bases and J by 7 bases, and 13 bases separated the two germline ends. Germline CDR1 is MNHEY and CDR2 is SVGAGI. The DNA of the CDR3 is TGTGCCAGCAGCCCTTACGACGGGAACATTCAGTACTTC. This codes for CASSPYDGNIQYF.

The J gene is TRBJ1-5, the V gene TRBV28; 10 nucleotides agree with TRBD1. Trimming took 7 bases from V and 7 from J; bases not matched to a gene: 7. The CDR3 contains 14 residues. In germline, CDR1 is MDHEN, CDR2 SYDVKM. This CDR3 reads CASMNRDRGQPQHF. As DNA, the CDR3 is TGTGCCAGCATGAACCGGGACAGGGGACAGCCCCAGCATTTT.

This clone was recorded a few times. This chain connects TRBV28 to TRBJ2-3; 7 bases are shared with TRBD2. The trim removed 4 bases at V and 4 bases at J, leaving 5 bases unmatched. The CDR3 has 14 amino acids. CDR1 and CDR2 (germline): MDHEN, SYDVKM. CDR3 DNA: TGTGCCAGCAGTTCCCCGGGAGGCCCAGATACGCAGTATTTT. Its protein product is CASSSPGGPDTQYF.

This clone was counted a few times. As DNA, the CDR3 is TGTGCCAGCGGGGGCCCAGACCTGTTTTTT. Translation gives CASGGPDLFF. This chain links TRBV6-1 with TRBJ2-2; maybe TRBD1 (6 bases). V dropped 8 bases and J dropped 14 bases, with 12 bases sitting between them. Germline-derived CDR1 and CDR2 are MNHNS and SASEGT. This CDR3 region has 10 residues.

This clone has a handful of counts. The same CDR3 can be traced to other DNA sequences in this sample. The J gene is TRBJ1-2, the V gene TRBV28, with D maybe TRBD1 (5 bases). V gave up 2 bases and J gave up 0 bases, with 10 bases separating them. This CDR3 comprises 15 residues. Germline V gives CDR1 MDHEN, CDR2 SYDVKM. The CDR3 spells CASSLRTGANYGYTF. The CDR3 bases are TGTGCCAGCAGTTTAAGAACAGGAGCTAACTATGGCTACACCTTC.

The V and J genes are TRBV6-5 and TRBJ2-3; no firm D call. The V end lost 4 bases, the J end lost 6 bases, and 5 bases lay between the germline ends. Germline assignment: CDR1 MNHEY and CDR2 SVGAGI. This CDR3 contains 11 residues. The CDR3 nucleotides read TGTGCCAGCAGTTCCCGGGATACGCAGTATTTT. Its protein is CASSSRDTQYF.

V is TRBV6-1 and J is TRBJ2-7, with 7 nucleotides matching TRBD1. Unmatched junction bases numbered 3, after V lost 2 bases and J lost 2 bases. CDR3 length equals 14 residues. Germline V gene data show CDR1 as MNHNS and CDR2 as SASEGT. CDR3 sequence (DNA): TGTGCCAGCAGTGAATACAGGGGACCCTACGAGCAGTACTTC. Translating gives CASSEYRGPYEQYF.

The chain recombines TRBV2 with TRBJ2-7; 7 bases agree with TRBD1. CDR3 length: 14 residues. After removal of 3 bases from V and 4 bases from J, the junction contained 6 bases not matched to a gene. Germline CDR1 SNHLY, CDR2 FYNNEI. This CDR3 is CASSEETGLYEQYF. The DNA for the CDR3 is TGTGCCAGCAGTGAGGAGACAGGGTTGTACGAGCAGTACTTC.

The chain is built from TRBV4-2 and TRBJ2-5; 15 nucleotides line up with TRBD2. CDR3 length: 19 amino acids. Germline CDR1 and CDR2: LGHNA and YNFKEQ. V was clipped by 4 bases and J by 5 bases; unmatched bases: 14. The CDR3 DNA follows: TGTGCCAGCAGCCGTGGACTAGCGGGAGGGCCACCATCCGGGGAGACCCAGTACTTC. Protein product: CASSRGLAGGPPSGETQYF.

V usage is TRBV29-1 and J usage is TRBJ1-1; D might be TRBD1 (5 bases). Between the trimmed V and J ends, which lost 7 bases and 1 base, there was a span of 7 bases. In germline, CDR1 is SQVTM, CDR2 ANQGSEA. The CDR3 runs to 11 residues. DNA of the CDR3: TGCAGCGCAGGACAGAACACTGAAGCTTTCTTT. Translation gives CSAGQNTEAFF.